This is a list of T cell receptor beta chains from one sample in a study of T cell responses to AZD1222 COVID-19 vaccine. TCRdb's copy holds only in-frame clones and misses some; the assay was immunoSEQ multiplex PCR. This sample has around 130,000 clones, with over 90% found just once. The source material was peripheral blood, sampled on day 0 of AZD1222 vaccination. These receptors all stem from an adult in good health. CDR3s include the opening cysteine and the closing phenylalanine or tryptophan. The order of the fields is D gene, V gene, CDR3 length, clone size, J gene, CDR3 DNA, CDR3 protein. The D gene is left open where the match is weak. Where a row states a size, it is once, few, many or the class of an expanded clone; other rows omit it.

d_call: TRBD1
v_call: TRBV3-1/TRBV3-2
cdr3_length: 13
clone_size: NA
j_call: TRBJ1-6
cdr3_nt: TGTGCCAGCAGCCAAGCAGGGGGCGAGCCCCTCCACTTT
cdr3_aa: CASSQAGGEPLHF

d_call: NA
v_call: TRBV3-1/TRBV3-2
cdr3_length: 13
clone_size: NA
j_call: TRBJ1-1
cdr3_nt: TGTGCCAGCACTCAGGGGTGGGGCACTGAAGCTTTCTTT
cdr3_aa: CASTQGWGTEAFF

d_call: NA
v_call: TRBV7-9
cdr3_length: 16
clone_size: NA
j_call: TRBJ1-1
cdr3_nt: TGTGCCAGCAGCCAATCCGCGGTATCTAGGGTCACTGAAGCTTTCTTT
cdr3_aa: CASSQSAVSRVTEAFF

d_call: NA
v_call: TRBV2
cdr3_length: 12
clone_size: NA
j_call: TRBJ1-1
cdr3_nt: TGTGCCAGCAGGCCTTGGACGACTGAAGCTTTCTTT
cdr3_aa: CASRPWTTEAFF

d_call: NA
v_call: TRBV7-9
cdr3_length: 16
clone_size: NA
j_call: TRBJ1-2
cdr3_nt: TGTGCCAGCAGCTTAGTTCAAGCCCAAGCTAACTATGGCTACACCTTC
cdr3_aa: CASSLVQAQANYGYTF

d_call: TRBD1
v_call: TRBV27
cdr3_length: 14
clone_size: NA
j_call: TRBJ2-5
cdr3_nt: TGTGCCAGCAGTGGCAGGGGGCGGGGAGAGACCCAGTACTTC
cdr3_aa: CASSGRGRGETQYF

d_call: TRBD1
v_call: TRBV30
cdr3_length: 13
clone_size: NA
j_call: TRBJ2-7
cdr3_nt: TGTGCCTGGAGTGCCGCAGACAGGGGACAGCAGTACTTC
cdr3_aa: CAWSAADRGQQYF

d_call: NA
v_call: TRBV11-2
cdr3_length: 15
clone_size: NA
j_call: TRBJ2-7
cdr3_nt: TGTGCCAGCAGCTTAGCGCCAGGTGGGGGTTACGAGCAGTACTTC
cdr3_aa: CASSLAPGGGYEQYF

d_call: TRBD1
v_call: TRBV3-1/TRBV3-2
cdr3_length: 15
clone_size: NA
j_call: TRBJ2-7
cdr3_nt: TGTGCCAGCAGCCAAGCCGGGACAGGGAGAGACGAGCAGTACTTC
cdr3_aa: CASSQAGTGRDEQYF

d_call: TRBD1
v_call: TRBV5-4
cdr3_length: 15
clone_size: NA
j_call: TRBJ2-7
cdr3_nt: TGTGCCAGCAGCTTAGGGACAGGTTCTTCCTACGAGCAGTACTTC
cdr3_aa: CASSLGTGSSYEQYF

d_call: TRBD2
v_call: TRBV28
cdr3_length: 14
clone_size: NA
j_call: TRBJ2-1
cdr3_nt: TGTGCCAGCAGTCGCCGACTAGCGGGGGCCGAGCAGTTCTTC
cdr3_aa: CASSRRLAGAEQFF

d_call: NA
v_call: TRBV20-1
cdr3_length: 12
clone_size: NA
j_call: TRBJ1-2
cdr3_nt: TGCAGTGCTAGTGTGAACACCTATGGCTACACCTTC
cdr3_aa: CSASVNTYGYTF

d_call: TRBD1
v_call: TRBV7-9
cdr3_length: 15
clone_size: NA
j_call: TRBJ2-7
cdr3_nt: TGTGCCAGCAGCTACAGGACAGGGGGTAGCAACGAGCAGTACTTC
cdr3_aa: CASSYRTGGSNEQYF

d_call: NA
v_call: TRBV6-5
cdr3_length: 12
clone_size: NA
j_call: TRBJ2-3
cdr3_nt: TGTGCCAGCAGTTCTAGCACAGATACGCAGTATTTT
cdr3_aa: CASSSSTDTQYF

d_call: NA
v_call: TRBV30
cdr3_length: 14
clone_size: NA
j_call: TRBJ1-4
cdr3_nt: TGTGCCTGGAGTCTCCGTTTGGGGAATGAAAAACTGTTTTTT
cdr3_aa: CAWSLRLGNEKLFF

d_call: TRBD1
v_call: TRBV7-2
cdr3_length: 14
clone_size: NA
j_call: TRBJ2-3
cdr3_nt: TGTGCCAGCAGCTCCCGGACAGGGTCAGATACGCAGTATTTT
cdr3_aa: CASSSRTGSDTQYF

d_call: NA
v_call: TRBV10-3
cdr3_length: 13
clone_size: NA
j_call: TRBJ1-1
cdr3_nt: TGTGCCATCGGGATGGTGGAGCGGGCTGAAGCTTTCTTT
cdr3_aa: CAIGMVERAEAFF

d_call: NA
v_call: TRBV18
cdr3_length: 13
clone_size: once
j_call: TRBJ1-1
cdr3_nt: TGTGCCAGCTCACGCCCGGTACCCACTGAAGCTTTCTTT
cdr3_aa: CASSRPVPTEAFF

d_call: NA
v_call: TRBV18
cdr3_length: 15
clone_size: NA
j_call: TRBJ2-3
cdr3_nt: TGTGCCAGCTCACGGGGATGGCCCGGGGCAGATACGCAGTATTTT
cdr3_aa: CASSRGWPGADTQYF

d_call: NA
v_call: TRBV2
cdr3_length: 13
clone_size: few
j_call: TRBJ2-1
cdr3_nt: TGTGCCAGCAGTGAATGGGCTTACAATGAGCAGTTCTTC
cdr3_aa: CASSEWAYNEQFF

d_call: NA
v_call: TRBV5-1
cdr3_length: 13
clone_size: NA
j_call: TRBJ2-7
cdr3_nt: TGCGCCAGCAGCTTGGACAGGGCGTCCGAGCAGTACTTC
cdr3_aa: CASSLDRASEQYF

d_call: NA
v_call: TRBV6-5
cdr3_length: 13
clone_size: NA
j_call: TRBJ1-5
cdr3_nt: TGTGCCAGCAGTTACTGGGACGGGCAGCCCCAGCATTTT
cdr3_aa: CASSYWDGQPQHF

d_call: NA
v_call: TRBV18
cdr3_length: 13
clone_size: NA
j_call: TRBJ1-5
cdr3_nt: TGTGCCAGCTCACCCTATAGCAATCAGCCCCAGCATTTT
cdr3_aa: CASSPYSNQPQHF

d_call: TRBD1
v_call: TRBV9
cdr3_length: 14
clone_size: NA
j_call: TRBJ1-1
cdr3_nt: TGTGCCAGCAGCCTGGGACAGACGAACACTGAAGCTTTCTTT
cdr3_aa: CASSLGQTNTEAFF

d_call: NA
v_call: TRBV7-8
cdr3_length: 11
clone_size: NA
j_call: TRBJ2-5
cdr3_nt: TGTGCCAGCAGCCAAGGGGAGACCCAGTACTTC
cdr3_aa: CASSQGETQYF

d_call: TRBD1
v_call: TRBV27
cdr3_length: 13
clone_size: NA
j_call: TRBJ2-7
cdr3_nt: TGTGCCAGCGTTGGACAGGGTAGGAACGAGCAGTACTTC
cdr3_aa: CASVGQGRNEQYF